What follows describes a single TCR beta chain. The data were obtained in a study of T-cell reconstitution after alpha-beta-depleted transplantation in children. The CDR3 length is 14 residues. Germline V gene data show CDR1 as SQVTM and CDR2 as ANQGSEA. V was clipped by 7 bases and J by 8 bases; unmatched bases: 11. Unique molecular identifiers were incorporated into the prepared TCRbeta library. TCRdb reanalysed the PCR reads using MiXCR and keeps one entry per CDR3 protein. The table includes around 530,000 distinct CDR3 sequences, 30% to 35% detected once. Sequencing was performed on PBMCs from the stem cell graft donor, taken from the stem cell graft. The sequence was obtained from a human donor who donated a stem cell graft to a child with aplastic anemia. The chain recombines TRBV29-1 with TRBJ1-6; 7 bases align to TRBD1. CDR3: CSALVRGEDSPLHF. In DNA form, the CDR3 reads TGCAGCGCCTTAGTCAGGGGGGAAGATTCACCCCTCCACTTT.